The clone carrying this T cell receptor beta chain occurred a few times. The antigen remains unidentified. These data originate in a study of cytomegalovirus exposure and HLA in healthy donors. Study-level findings and limits: Three CMV-associated chains proved CMV antigen-specific in vitro. TCR beta sequences reportedly predicted most subjects' HLA-A and HLA-B alleles accurately. TCR beta V- and J-gene trimming, according to a later analysis, was linked to a missense DCLRE1C variant.

V was trimmed by 2 bases and J by 0 bases, leaving 20 bases between them. From germline, CDR1 is SGHVS and CDR2 FQNEAQ. The CDR3 has 18 residues. Amplification used 60 Vbeta primers and 13 Jbeta primers. TCRdb keeps only in-frame clones here, not all; method: immunoSEQ multiplex PCR. The data show 95,000 to 150,000 clones, about 80% seen once. The receptor was derived from a man in his forties or fifties in good health and CMV-seronegative. Sequencing was performed on PBMCs. V is TRBV7-8 and J is TRBJ2-7, with a weak D call TRBD1 (6 bases). CDR3 coding DNA: TGTGCCAGCAGCTTAATGCGGGCCGGGACAAGGAGCTCCTACGAGCAGTACTTC. Translating gives CASSLMRAGTRSSYEQYF.